This T cell receptor beta chain stems from a study of shared clonotypes between healthy human individuals. General study points: The diversity represented, both genetic and in exposure history, was limited by few donors. Sequencing depth was expected to affect clonotype sharing among donors.

The sample holds one count of this clone. Its antigen is currently unknown. CD45RO-negative cells were positively selected for CCR7, leaving out terminally differentiated effector memory CD45RA+ cells. Profiling relied on immunoSEQ multiplex PCR, and the TCRdb table lists in-frame clones only, not all of them. Of some 2 million clones listed, about 95% are singletons. The V gene's germline CDR1 is SQVTM and CDR2 ANQGSEA. The V segment lost 5 bases and the J segment 2 bases; nucleotides outside the gene matches: 4. There are 13 residues in the CDR3. The TCR sequence derives from a man aged 18-30 years in good health. The source material was naive CD8+ T cells sorted from blood. V gene TRBV29-1 combines with J gene TRBJ2-3; 7 bases map to TRBD1. CDR3 sequence: CSVPGQPTDTQYF. The CDR3 DNA sequence: TGCAGCGTTCCGGGACAGCCCACAGATACGCAGTATTTT.